What follows are 29 T cell receptor beta chains derived from one specimen sequenced in a study of blood T cell repertoires in COVID-19 (dated by TCRdb to 2020 to 2022). Receptor amplification or capture employed the immunoSEQ multiplex PCR assay. What TCRdb holds here is the immuneACCESS table cut down to in-frame rearrangements. Part of the clones is not present; checked against another copy, under half of the missing clones reflect an unresolved V gene, and the others are unexplained. The sample includes roughly 230,000 clones, with around 80% observed a single time. The ten largest clones add up to approximately 9% of the sample. The sequenced material came from peripheral blood. The receptors were gathered from a man aged 35 to 55 with active or convalescent COVID-19.

The CDR3 here is CATQTSGADTQYF. In DNA form, the CDR3 reads TGTGCCACCCAGACTAGCGGGGCTGATACGCAGTATTTT. The chain is built from TRBV27 and TRBJ2-3; 11 bases map to TRBD2. After removal of 10 bases from V and 6 bases from J, the junction contained 6 bases not matched to a gene. CDR3 length: 13 residues. CDR1 is MNHEY and CDR2 is SMNVEV in the germline V gene (reference sequence).

V and J are TRBV7-2 and TRBJ2-1, with D perhaps matching TRBD2 (5 bases). CDR3 length: 17 amino acids. V lost 5 bases and J 9 bases, leaving 26 bases between the germline ends. Germline CDR1 is SGHTA and CDR2 is FQGNSA. CDR3 sequence (DNA): TGTGCCAGCAGCCCACTCCCGTCTGCGGGCGTGATCGCTGAGCAGTTCTTC. It is translated as CASSPLPSAGVIAEQFF.

The rearrangement uses TRBV2 and TRBJ2-5, with 11 bases fitting TRBD1. Unmatched junction bases numbered 6, after V lost 6 bases and J lost 3 bases. Germline V gene data show CDR1 as SNHLY and CDR2 as FYNNEI. This CDR3 has 15 amino acids. The CDR3 sequence is CASSRDRGNEETQYF. The CDR3, as DNA: TGTGCCAGCAGCCGGGACAGGGGGAACGAAGAGACCCAGTACTTC.

This clone was detected a few times. The chain is built from TRBV11-3 and TRBJ1-4; 7 bases agree with TRBD1. Trimming removed 3 bases from V and 8 bases from J; junction bases left unmatched: 18. CDR3 size: 18 residues. The V gene's germline CDR1 is SGHNT and CDR2 YENEEA. The CDR3 sequence is CASSFSVGQSPIGEKLFF. The CDR3 nucleotides are TGTGCCAGCAGCTTCAGTGTGGGACAGTCCCCTATCGGGGAAAAACTGTTTTTT. Variable domain in full (rest from reference TRBV11-3 and TRBJ1-4): EAGVVQSPRYKIIEKKQPVAFWCNPISGHNTLYWYLQNLGQGPELLIRYENEEAVDDSQLPKDRFSAERLKGVDSTLKIQPAELGDSAVYLCASSFSVGQSPIGEKLFFGSGTQLSVL.

The chain combines TRBV24-1 with TRBJ2-1; weak D call: TRBD1 (6 bases). Trimming took 4 bases from V and 0 from J, leaving 15 bases between them. This CDR3 contains 17 residues. The germline V gene has CDR1 KGHDR and CDR2 SFDVKD. CDR3 sequence reads: CATSDRQDTSSYNEQFF. The CDR3, as DNA: TGTGCCACCAGTGACCGACAGGATACTAGCTCCTACAATGAGCAGTTCTTC.

The chain is built from TRBV7-2 and TRBJ2-5; 10 nucleotides match TRBD2. Germline V gives CDR1 SGHTA, CDR2 FQGNSA. This CDR3 contains 15 residues. Losses at the gene ends were 1 base for V and 7 bases for J; bases not matched to a gene: 6. CDR3: CASSLGTSGGGTQYF. For the CDR3, the DNA is TGTGCCAGCAGCTTAGGGACTAGCGGAGGGGGGACCCAGTACTTC.

The V gene is TRBV18, the J gene TRBJ2-5, with 11 bases that match TRBD2. Trimming cost V 3 bases and J 5 bases; bases outside gene matches: 8. Germline lookup yields CDR1 KGHSH and CDR2 LQKENI. The CDR3 is 16 residues long. The CDR3 DNA follows: TGTGCCAGCTCACCCGGGACTAGCGGAAGGATGGAGACCCAGTACTTC. This codes for CASSPGTSGRMETQYF.

This chain links TRBV11-2 with TRBJ1-3, with D perhaps matching TRBD1 (5 bases). Between the trimmed V and J ends, which lost 2 bases and 0 bases, there was a span of 11 bases. The CDR3 spans 16 residues. The germline V gene encodes CDR1 SGHAT and CDR2 FQNNGV. The DNA of the CDR3 is TGTGCCAGCAGCTTACCCGACAGAAGCTCTGGAAACACCATATATTTT. As protein: CASSLPDRSSGNTIYF.

The V call is TRBV5-1, the J call TRBJ2-3; 10 bases are shared with TRBD2. Germline trimming cut 0 bases from V and 3 bases from J; bases unmatched to any gene: 7. Germline CDR1 SGHRS, CDR2 YFSETQ. This CDR3 contains 17 residues. The CDR3 nucleotides read TGCGCCAGCAGCTTGGTCAGCGGGGGGGCCAGGACAGATACGCAGTATTTT. This gives the protein CASSLVSGGARTDTQYF. The whole variable domain, filled in from reference TRBV5-1 and TRBJ2-3, reads KAGVTQTPRYLIKTRGQQVTLSCSPISGHRSVSWYQQTPGQGLQFLFEYFSETQRNKGNFPGRFSGRQFSNSRSEMNVSTLELGDSALYLCASSLVSGGARTDTQYFGPGTRLTVL.

The chain couples TRBV4-3 to TRBJ2-2; a weak D match, TRBD2 (6 bases). CDR1 is LGHNA and CDR2 is YSLEER in the germline V gene. The CDR3 totals 14 residues. V lost 4 bases and J lost 4, with 10 bases in between. The CDR3 spells CASSLLAFTGELFF. The DNA for the CDR3 is TGCGCCAGCAGCCTACTAGCTTTCACCGGGGAGCTGTTTTTT.

For this clone: Other DNA variants within this sample encode the same CDR3. This chain connects TRBV14 to TRBJ1-2; D gene uncertain. CDR1 is SGHDN and CDR2 is FVKESK in the germline V gene. Deletions cut 3 bases from V and 5 bases from J, with 7 bases between. The CDR3 totals 12 residues. The CDR3 DNA is TGTGCCAGCAGCCAGTCCGGGTATGGCTACACCTTC. The encoded protein is CASSQSGYGYTF.

The J gene is TRBJ1-2, the V gene TRBV5-1; possible D gene TRBD1, 5 bases. Germline V gene lookup returns CDR1 SGHRS and CDR2 YFSETQ. The CDR3 consists of 15 residues. The germline V and J ends were trimmed by 0 bases and 1 base, with 10 bases remaining between them. CDR3 sequence: CASSLGGGDNYGYTF. Written as DNA, the CDR3 is TGCGCCAGCAGCTTGGGAGGAGGGGATAACTATGGCTACACCTTC. The whole variable domain, filled in from reference TRBV5-1 and TRBJ1-2, reads KAGVTQTPRYLIKTRGQQVTLSCSPISGHRSVSWYQQTPGQGLQFLFEYFSETQRNKGNFPGRFSGRQFSNSRSEMNVSTLELGDSALYLCASSLGGGDNYGYTFGSGTRLTVV.

A few counts support this clone. V and J are TRBV25-1 and TRBJ2-7; 8 positions match TRBD1. The germline V gene has CDR1 MGHDK and CDR2 SYGVNS. The CDR3 runs to 15 residues. The V gene end was trimmed by 1 base and the J gene end by 2 bases; junction bases not matched to a gene: 4. CDR3: CASSEWGQAAYEQYF. The DNA for the CDR3 is TGTGCCAGCAGTGAATGGGGACAGGCCGCCTACGAGCAGTACTTC.

This clone has only a few counts. The rearrangement uses TRBV30 and TRBJ2-5; 9 bases are a match to TRBD1. The V gene's germline CDR1 is GTSNPN and CDR2 SVGIG (reference sequence). The CDR3 extends over 14 amino acids. V lost 0 bases, J lost 5 bases, and 4 bases stayed unmatched. CDR3 bases: TGTGCCTGGAGTGTAGGGACAGGGCCGGAGACCCAGTACTTC. Translated, it gives CAWSVGTGPETQYF. The full variable domain, in which reference TRBV30 and TRBJ2-5 provide the parts outside the CDR3, is SQTIHQWPATLVQPVGSPLSLECTVEGTSNPNLYWYRQAAGRGLQLLFYSVGIGQISSEVPQNLSASRPQDRQFILSSKKLLLSDSGFYLCAWSVGTGPETQYFGPGTRLLVL.

V usage is TRBV27 and J usage is TRBJ1-1, with 10 positions matching TRBD1. The V segment lost 5 bases and the J segment 4 bases; nucleotides outside the gene matches: 7. From germline, CDR1 is MNHEY and CDR2 SMNVEV (reference sequence). The CDR3 contains 15 residues. CDR3 in amino acids: CASSLVGDRGTEAFF. The CDR3 nucleotides read TGTGCCAGCAGTCTCGTAGGGGACAGGGGCACTGAAGCTTTCTTT.

V is TRBV4-3 and J is TRBJ1-1; maybe TRBD1 (6 bases). CDR1 is LGHNA and CDR2 is YSLEER in the germline V gene. V was shortened by 4 bases and J by 0 bases, with 9 bases between the two germline ends. The CDR3 runs to 14 residues. This CDR3 is CASSPRTVNTEAFF. The CDR3 nucleotides are TGCGCCAGCAGCCCACGGACAGTGAACACTGAAGCTTTCTTT.

This clone showed up just once. The CDR3 DNA reads as TGCGCCAGCAGCTTGGCCTTGGGAGAAAAAGAGACCCAGTACTTC. It encodes CASSLALGEKETQYF. The rearrangement links TRBV5-1 to TRBJ2-5; D is possibly TRBD2 (5 bases). Germline lookup yields CDR1 SGHRS and CDR2 YFSETQ. Trimming left V 0 bases short and J 3 bases short, with 12 bases between. The CDR3 has 15 residues. The full variable domain, with the rest looked up from reference TRBV5-1 and TRBJ2-5, is KAGVTQTPRYLIKTRGQQVTLSCSPISGHRSVSWYQQTPGQGLQFLFEYFSETQRNKGNFPGRFSGRQFSNSRSEMNVSTLELGDSALYLCASSLALGEKETQYFGPGTRLLVL.

V gene TRBV19 combines with J gene TRBJ2-7; a weak D match, TRBD1 (6 bases). Trimming stripped 5 bases from V and 1 base from J, with 12 bases between. Germline V lookup: CDR1 LNHDA, CDR2 SQIVND (reference sequence). The CDR3 covers 14 residues. The CDR3 sequence: CASSGRGGSYEQYF. The CDR3 DNA reads TGTGCCAGTAGTGGGAGAGGGGGATCCTACGAGCAGTACTTC.

This clone was counted only a few times. This CDR3 is CASSPRQGPGDGYTF. CDR3 nucleotide sequence: TGTGCCAGCTCCCCAAGACAGGGCCCCGGGGACGGCTACACCTTC. The chain carries TRBV18 and TRBJ1-2, with 7 bases fitting TRBD1. Germline V gene lookup returns CDR1 KGHSH and CDR2 LQKENI. V dropped 6 bases and J dropped 8; count of bases not matched to a gene: 15. The CDR3 has 15 residues.

This clone was detected only a few times. The chain uses TRBV4-2 and TRBJ1-2; no clear D gene. The CDR3 has 14 residues. Trimming took off 5 bases at V and 4 bases at J, with 14 bases between the two ends. The V gene's germline CDR1 is LGHNA and CDR2 YNFKEQ. CDR3 region: CASSSPNPSYGYTF. The CDR3 DNA is TGTGCCAGCAGCTCCCCAAATCCCAGCTATGGCTACACCTTC.

The chain links TRBV6-5 to TRBJ2-6; D may be TRBD2 (6 bases). The V and J ends lost 0 bases and 13 bases respectively, with 13 bases between them. CDR1 is MNHEY and CDR2 is SVGAGI in the germline V gene. This CDR3 has 14 amino acids. DNA of the CDR3: TGTGCCAGCAGTTACTCCCGGGCCGCGGGGGTCCTGACTTTC. Its protein is CASSYSRAAGVLTF.

The rearrangement links TRBV11-3 to TRBJ1-1, with a tentative D call TRBD1 (5 bases). CDR3 length equals 14 residues. Germline values: CDR1 SGHNT, CDR2 YENEEA. Trimming removed 4 bases at V and 1 base at J, with 10 bases between. CDR3 in amino acids: CASSSGHANTEAFF. The CDR3 nucleotides are TGTGCCAGCAGCTCCGGACACGCGAACACTGAAGCTTTCTTT.

This clone was counted a single time. The genes are TRBV3-1 (or the pseudogene TRBV3-2) and TRBJ2-1, with D perhaps matching TRBD1 (6 bases). CDR3 length: 15 amino acids. The germline V gene encodes CDR1 LGHDT and CDR2 YNNKEL (reference sequence). V lost 2 bases, J lost 0 bases, and 8 bases lay in between. DNA of the CDR3: TGTGCCAGCAGCCAAACAGGGTTCTCCTACAATGAGCAGTTCTTC. This translates into CASSQTGFSYNEQFF.

The chain carries TRBV12-3 or TRBV12-4 and TRBJ2-7, with 7 bases that match TRBD2. This CDR3 comprises 12 residues. This CDR3 reads CATAGEHYEQYF. The CDR3 nucleotides are TGTGCGACGGCGGGGGAACACTACGAGCAGTACTTC.

This sequence joins TRBV5-4 and TRBJ2-2, with unresolved D. The CDR3 contains 16 residues. CDR1 is SGHNT, CDR2 YYREEE, per germline (reference sequence). With 0 bases removed from V and 0 bases from J, the gap between germline ends came to 9 bases. The CDR3 DNA sequence: TGTGCCAGCAGCTTGGGCGTAGTAGCGAACACCGGGGAGCTGTTTTTT. Its protein product is CASSLGVVANTGELFF. Complete variable domain (other parts from reference TRBV5-4 and TRBJ2-2): ETGVTQSPTHLIKTRGQQVTLRCSSQSGHNTVSWYQQALGQGPQFIFQYYREEENGRGNFPPRFSGLQFPNYSSELNVNALELDDSALYLCASSLGVVANTGELFFGEGSRLTVL.

This clone was observed a few times. The chain uses TRBV5-4 and TRBJ2-1, with 12 bases identical to TRBD1. V trimming: 0 bases; J trimming: 10 bases; junction bases outside the gene matches: 5. The CDR3 runs to 15 residues. CDR1 is SGHNT, CDR2 YYREEE, per germline (reference sequence). This chain's CDR3 is CASSLVGTGGVEQFF. In nucleotides, the CDR3 is TGTGCCAGCAGCTTGGTAGGGACAGGGGGCGTGGAGCAGTTCTTC.

This rearrangement joins TRBV18 to TRBJ2-6; D is possibly TRBD2 (6 bases). Germline V lookup: CDR1 KGHSH, CDR2 LQKENI. The CDR3 consists of 17 residues. V lost 2 bases to trimming and J lost 2 bases, with 13 bases between them. CDR3 protein: CASSPRPGETGANVLTF. The CDR3 DNA reads as TGTGCCAGCTCACCAAGGCCGGGGGAGACTGGGGCCAACGTCCTGACTTTC.

V and J are TRBV19 and TRBJ1-6; the D gene is possibly TRBD1 (5 bases). The CDR3 contains 13 residues. V lost 2 bases, J lost 6 bases, and 5 bases lay in between. Germline-derived CDR1 and CDR2 are LNHDA and SQIVND (reference sequence). The CDR3 is CASSIQGNSPLHF. CDR3 sequence (DNA): TGTGCCAGTAGTATACAGGGTAATTCACCCCTCCACTTT.

This chain links TRBV5-1 with TRBJ2-3; D gene ambiguous. The germline CDR1 and CDR2 sequences are SGHRS and YFSETQ. CDR3 length: 14 residues. The V end lost 0 bases, the J end lost 3 bases, and 8 bases lay between the germline ends. DNA for the CDR3: TGCGCCAGCAGCTTGGCCGCTAGTACAGATACGCAGTATTTT. Translating it yields CASSLAASTDTQYF.